A single sample gave rise to the 15 T cell receptor beta chains below, sequenced in a study of OX40 agonist ivuxolimab in advanced cancers. Sequencing used immunoSEQ multiplex PCR; TCRdb keeps in-frame clones, though not all of them. The sample has 65,000 or so clones, around nine tenths seen once. Sequencing was performed on CD4+ or CD8+ T cells sorted from blood, taken in a trial of the OX40 agonist ivuxolimab. These receptors all come from an adult with an advanced solid tumor such as melanoma, head and neck, liver or kidney cancer.

With regard to this clone: The junction departs from germline at one end; a sequencing error may be responsible. The V call is TRBV6-6, the J call TRBJ2-7; D possibly corresponds to TRBD1 (7 bases). The CDR3 runs to 14 residues. The germline V gene has CDR1 MNHNY and CDR2 SVGAGI (reference sequence). This chain's CDR3 is CASSYSQGRYGQYF. The CDR3 DNA sequence: TGTGCCAGCAGTTACTCACAGGGGAGGTACGGGCAGTACTTC.

The chain is built from TRBV5-6 and TRBJ2-3, with TRBD2 identical over 7 bases. CDR3 size: 17 residues. After removal of 4 bases from V and 0 bases from J, the junction contained 11 bases not matched to a gene. Germline V gene sequence: CDR1 SGHDT, CDR2 YYEEEE. Here the CDR3 DNA reads TGTGCCAGCAGCCTCTTGGGGCGGGAGTTAAGCACAGATACGCAGTATTTT. Protein: CASSLLGRELSTDTQYF.

The genes are TRBV28 and TRBJ1-1, with D unclear. CDR1 and CDR2 (germline): MDHEN, SYDVKM. The CDR3 is made up of 15 amino acids. V shed 2 bases and J shed 4 bases, with 14 bases lying between them. CDR3 amino acids: CASSLPASSGTEAFF. The CDR3 region has the DNA TGTGCCAGCAGTTTACCCGCCAGTAGTGGCACTGAAGCTTTCTTT.

This chain links TRBV6-6 with TRBJ2-1, with TRBD2 matching over 9 bases. This CDR3 is 16 amino acids long. Germline lookup yields CDR1 MNHNY and CDR2 SVGAGI (reference sequence). Germline trimming cut 0 bases from V and 4 bases from J; bases unmatched to any gene: 4. CDR3: CASSYSGGGVYNEQFF. The CDR3 DNA follows: TGTGCCAGCAGTTACTCGGGCGGGGGGGTTTACAATGAGCAGTTCTTC.

The genes are TRBV4-2 and TRBJ1-1; D gene ambiguous. The CDR3 is 14 residues long. Germline CDR1 and CDR2: LGHNA and YNFKEQ. Between the trimmed V and J ends, which lost 0 bases and 1 base, there was a span of 6 bases. The CDR3, as DNA: TGTGCCAGCAGCCAAGAGCGGAGGAACACTGAAGCTTTCTTT. This codes for CASSQERRNTEAFF.

In this sample, this clone turned up once. V usage is TRBV30 and J usage is TRBJ1-1; TRBD1 matches 8 bases. This CDR3 region has 15 residues. Looked up from germline, CDR1 is GTSNPN and CDR2 is SVGIG (reference sequence). V lost 8 bases to trimming and J lost 1 base; unmatched junction nucleotides: 12. Here the CDR3 DNA reads TGTGCCCTCTCCGGACAGGGTAGATCGAACACTGAAGCTTTCTTT. Its protein product is CALSGQGRSNTEAFF.

The chain employs TRBV30 and TRBJ1-1; D may be TRBD1 (5 bases). This CDR3 is built from 12 residues. Trimming cost V 6 bases and J 2 bases, with 10 bases left between them. Germline CDR1 reads GTSNPN; CDR2 reads SVGIG (reference sequence). The CDR3: CACDSRNTEAFF. CDR3 DNA: TGTGCCTGTGACAGTAGAAACACTGAAGCTTTCTTT.

This clone showed up just once. The rearrangement uses TRBV19 and TRBJ2-1, with 8 bases lining up with TRBD1. The junction had 8 bases not matched to a gene; V was cut back by 5 bases and J by 14 bases. The CDR3 consists of 12 residues. Germline CDR1 LNHDA, CDR2 SQIVND (reference sequence). The CDR3 region is CASSHRTGKKFF. The CDR3 region has the DNA TGTGCCAGTAGTCATAGGACAGGGAAAAAGTTCTTC.

The chain uses TRBV5-6 and TRBJ2-7, with unresolved D. V was cut by 4 bases and J by 3 bases, with 14 bases left in between. The CDR3 sequence is 14 residues long. Germline V CDR1 and CDR2: SGHDT, YYEEEE. CDR3: CASSSAGRLYEQYF. In DNA form, the CDR3 reads TGTGCCAGCAGCAGTGCAGGTCGGCTCTACGAGCAGTACTTC.

The sample holds one count of this clone. The gene calls are TRBV27 and TRBJ2-3; D gene uncertain. This CDR3 spans 15 amino acids. Trimming removed 5 bases at V and 0 bases at J, with 12 bases between. CDR1 is MNHEY, CDR2 SMNVEV, per germline (reference sequence). The CDR3 sequence is CASSRALVSTDTQYF. The CDR3 DNA follows: TGTGCCAGCAGTAGGGCATTGGTAAGCACAGATACGCAGTATTTT.

The rearrangement joins TRBV18 to TRBJ2-5; weak D call: TRBD2 (6 bases). V gave up 6 bases and J gave up 3 bases, with 11 bases separating them. Per the germline V gene, CDR1 is KGHSH and CDR2 is LQKENI. The CDR3 covers 13 residues. For the CDR3, the DNA is TGTGCCAGCTCCGGGACTTTCAAAGAGACCCAGTACTTC. Translated: CASSGTFKETQYF. Complete variable domain (other parts from reference TRBV18 and TRBJ2-5): NAGVMQNPRHLVRRRGQEARLRCSPMKGHSHVYWYRQLPEEGLKFMVYLQKENIIDESGMPKERFSAEFPKEGPSILRIQQVVRGDSAAYFCASSGTFKETQYFGPGTRLLVL.

V gene TRBV7-9 combines with J gene TRBJ1-1; D remains unclear. Germline CDR1 reads SEHNR; CDR2 reads FQNEAQ (reference sequence). This CDR3 is 14 amino acids long. V gave up 1 base and J gave up 0 bases, with 6 bases separating them. The CDR3, as DNA: TGTGCCAGCAGCTTAGAGGGAATGAACACTGAAGCTTTCTTT. This gives the protein CASSLEGMNTEAFF.

The chain carries TRBV2 and TRBJ2-1, with 10 bases aligning to TRBD1. The V gene's germline CDR1 is SNHLY and CDR2 FYNNEI. The CDR3 runs to 15 residues. With 6 bases clipped from V and 7 bases from J, the junction kept 9 bases outside the gene matches. The CDR3, as DNA: TGTGCCAGCAGGGAGGGACAGGGGCTTCGGAATGAGCAGTTCTTC. This translates into CASREGQGLRNEQFF.

The V and J genes are TRBV6-1 and TRBJ2-3, with D possibly being TRBD1 (6 bases). The V end lost 6 bases, the J end lost 0 bases, and 13 bases lay between the germline ends. The length of the CDR3 is 15 residues. The V gene's germline CDR1 is MNHNS and CDR2 SASEGT. CDR3 sequence: CASRGVGASTDTQYF. The CDR3 DNA sequence: TGTGCCAGCAGGGGCGTGGGGGCTAGCACAGATACGCAGTATTTT.

This chain links TRBV5-4 with TRBJ1-2; 8 bases are shared with TRBD1. CDR1 is SGHNT, CDR2 YYREEE, per germline (reference sequence). The CDR3 length is 14 residues. The V gene end was trimmed by 4 bases and the J gene end by 2 bases; junction bases not matched to a gene: 4. The CDR3 here is CASSPRTGNYGYTF. For the CDR3, the DNA is TGTGCCAGCAGCCCCCGGACAGGGAACTATGGCTACACCTTC.